Presented here are 24 T cell receptor beta chains from one specimen sequenced in a study of sequential checkpoint blockade in melanoma. The treatment here: randomized to nivolumab then ipilimumab (arm A) or the reverse (arm B). Clones were read by immunoSEQ multiplex PCR, and TCRdb kept only the in-frame ones, dropping some. The sample includes about 38,000 clones, nearly 90% of them seen just once. This sample comprised CD8+ T cells sorted from blood (inferred from file names), obtained from a patient given nivolumab and ipilimumab in sequence. Receptors originate from a human donor with melanoma.

This clone was observed a single time. V gene TRBV5-6 combines with J gene TRBJ2-7, with D possibly matching TRBD2 (5 bases). Trimming left V 0 bases short and J 0 bases short, with 16 bases between. Per the germline V gene, CDR1 is SGHDT and CDR2 is YYEEEE. CDR3 size: 17 residues. The CDR3 DNA reads TGTGCCAGCAGCTTGGCGGCTAGCAGGACGAGCTCCTACGAGCAGTACTTC. This gives the protein CASSLAASRTSSYEQYF.

The genes are TRBV7-8 and TRBJ2-7; D perhaps matches TRBD2 (5 bases). Germline values: CDR1 SGHVS, CDR2 FQNEAQ. The CDR3 length is 14 residues. Trimming removed 5 bases from V and 0 bases from J, with 11 bases in between. This CDR3 is CASSRPGNSYEQYF. DNA of the CDR3: TGTGCCAGCAGCCGACCGGGGAACTCCTACGAGCAGTACTTC.

V gene TRBV7-8 combines with J gene TRBJ2-1; the match to TRBD1 covers 10 bases. J gave up 2 bases and V 6 bases, and 4 bases lay outside the gene matches. The CDR3 length is 15 residues. Germline V gene data show CDR1 as SGHVS and CDR2 as FQNEAQ. CDR3 amino acids: CASRAGTGAYNEQFF. The CDR3 region has the DNA TGTGCCAGCAGAGCCGGGACAGGGGCCTACAATGAGCAGTTCTTC.

The chain uses TRBV5-1 and TRBJ1-2, with 9 bases aligning to TRBD1. V gave up 4 bases and J gave up 1 base; unmatched junction bases: 11. Germline CDR1 SGHRS, CDR2 YFSETQ. The CDR3 sequence is 17 residues long. CDR3 protein: CASSVGFRDRDNYGYTF. The DNA of the CDR3 is TGCGCCAGCAGCGTTGGATTTAGGGACAGGGATAACTATGGCTACACCTTC.

V and J are TRBV6-5 and TRBJ2-7; a weak D match, TRBD2 (5 bases). Between the trimmed V and J ends, which lost 5 bases and 3 bases, there was a span of 14 bases. The CDR3 totals 14 residues. CDR1 and CDR2 (germline): MNHEY, SVGAGI. The CDR3 spells CASSGSESGYEQYV. As DNA, the CDR3 is TGTGCCAGCAGTGGTAGCGAGTCGGGCTACGAGCAGTACGTC.

This chain uses TRBV29-1 with TRBJ2-3; D might be TRBD1 (6 bases). V was cut by 4 bases and J by 4 bases, with 21 bases left in between. The CDR3 spans 16 residues. Germline assignment: CDR1 SQVTM and CDR2 ANQGSEA. CDR3 loop: CSVVIRFRGNPDTQYF. The CDR3 DNA is TGCAGCGTTGTAATCAGATTCAGGGGAAACCCAGATACGCAGTATTTT.

The chain has TRBV27 and TRBJ2-7; 9 bases fit TRBD1. After removal of 3 bases from V and 6 bases from J, the junction contained 6 bases not matched to a gene. The CDR3 extends over 14 amino acids. Germline V CDR1 and CDR2: MNHEY, SMNVEV (reference sequence). CDR3 bases: TGTGCCAGCAGTTTTGACAGGGGGTCACCCGAGCAGTACTTC. Translating it yields CASSFDRGSPEQYF.

V usage is TRBV7-3 and J usage is TRBJ2-2; TRBD1 matches at 12 bases. V trimming: 1 base; J trimming: 3 bases; junction bases outside the gene matches: 9. From germline, CDR1 is SGHTA and CDR2 FQGTGA. The CDR3 contains 19 residues. CDR3 sequence (DNA): TGTGCCAGCAGCTTAAGAAGCGGGGACAGGGGGCCAGACACCGGGGAGCTGTTTTTT. This gives the protein CASSLRSGDRGPDTGELFF.

The chain links TRBV9 to TRBJ2-5, with a weak D call TRBD2 (5 bases). This CDR3 spans 14 amino acids. Trimming stripped 3 bases from V and 4 bases from J, with 13 bases between. Germline CDR1 reads SGDLS; CDR2 reads YYNGEE. The CDR3 loop is CASSGPRELETQYF. The CDR3 DNA reads TGTGCCAGCAGCGGCCCGAGGGAGTTAGAGACCCAGTACTTC.

The CDR3 sequence is CASSQTGGRTEAFF. The CDR3 DNA is TGCGCCAGCAGCCAGACAGGGGGCAGGACTGAAGCTTTCTTT. The rearrangement joins TRBV4-3 to TRBJ1-1; 10 bases match TRBD1. Germline V CDR1 and CDR2: LGHNA, YSLEER. The junction had 3 bases not matched to a gene; V was cut back by 3 bases and J by 5 bases. The CDR3 loop spans 14 amino acids.

The J gene is TRBJ2-2, the V gene TRBV7-3, with D possibly being TRBD2 (6 bases). V shed 2 bases and J shed 2 bases, with 9 bases lying between them. CDR1 and CDR2 from the germline V gene are SGHTA and FQGTGA. This CDR3 spans 15 amino acids. CDR3 sequence: CASSLGGFNTGELFF. For the CDR3, the DNA is TGTGCCAGCAGCTTAGGGGGGTTCAACACCGGGGAGCTGTTTTTT.

This clone has a single count. This chain uses TRBV5-6 with TRBJ2-7, with TRBD2 matching over 9 bases. CDR3 length equals 14 residues. Trimming at V came to 1 base and at J to 2 bases, leaving 1 base not matched to a gene. The germline V gene has CDR1 SGHDT and CDR2 YYEEEE. CDR3 DNA: TGTGCCAGCAGCTTGCCTAGCGGGACCTACGAGCAGTACGTC. Residues: CASSLPSGTYEQYV.

The table lists this clone with a count of one. The J gene is TRBJ1-5, the V gene TRBV14, with D perhaps matching TRBD1 (6 bases). This CDR3 comprises 14 residues. Trimming removed 2 bases at V and 7 bases at J, with 12 bases between. Germline values: CDR1 SGHDN, CDR2 FVKESK. CDR3 region: CASSQSGAGQPQHF. The CDR3 DNA follows: TGTGCCAGCAGCCAATCAGGGGCTGGGCAGCCCCAGCATTTT. Full variable domain (rest looked up from reference TRBV14 and TRBJ1-5): EAGVTQFPSHSVIEKGQTVTLRCDPISGHDNLYWYRRVMGKEIKFLLHFVKESKQDESGMPNNRFLAERTGGTYSTLKVQPAELEDSGVYFCASSQSGAGQPQHFGDGTRLSIL.

This clone has a single count. The V gene is TRBV19, the J gene TRBJ2-1; TRBD1 aligns across 9 bases. This CDR3 contains 15 residues. With V trimmed by 6 bases and J by 3 bases, 6 bases remained unmatched. Germline-derived CDR1 and CDR2 are LNHDA and SQIVND (reference sequence). The CDR3 sequence: CASRSDRGLYNEQFF. In DNA form, the CDR3 reads TGTGCCAGTAGGTCGGACAGGGGCCTCTACAATGAGCAGTTCTTC.

The chain employs TRBV28 and TRBJ2-1; 8 nucleotides match TRBD2. The CDR3 extends over 16 amino acids. The germline CDR1 and CDR2 sequences are MDHEN and SYDVKM. The ends lost 5 bases at V and 4 bases at J; junction bases unmatched: 10. CDR3 in DNA: TGTGCCAGCAGTCCCCCCTCTAGCGGGCCTTACAATGAGCAGTTCTTC. Its translation is CASSPPSSGPYNEQFF.

The chain links TRBV29-1 to TRBJ1-1, with TRBD1 as a possible D gene (6 bases). With 6 bases removed from V and 0 bases from J, the gap between germline ends came to 17 bases. In germline, CDR1 is SQVTM, CDR2 ANQGSEA. The CDR3 covers 15 residues. The DNA for the CDR3 is TGCAGCGTATCGGACAGACTACTTATGAACACTGAAGCTTTCTTT. It yields the protein CSVSDRLLMNTEAFF. The whole variable domain, filled in from reference TRBV29-1 and TRBJ1-1, reads SAVISQKPSRDICQRGTSLTIQCQVDSQVTMMFWYRQQPGQSLTLIATANQGSEATYESGFVIDKFPISRPNLTFSTLTVSNMSPEDSSIYLCSVSDRLLMNTEAFFGQGTRLTVV.

The chain recombines TRBV19 with TRBJ2-5; no clear D. From germline, CDR1 is LNHDA and CDR2 SQIVND (reference sequence). The V end lost 6 bases, the J end lost 3 bases, and 14 bases lay between the germline ends. The CDR3 is 14 residues long. The CDR3 reads CASRRGGLEETQYF. CDR3 sequence (DNA): TGTGCCAGTAGGCGCGGCGGTCTGGAAGAGACCCAGTACTTC. Full variable domain (rest looked up from reference TRBV19 and TRBJ2-5): DGGITQSPKYLFRKEGQNVTLSCEQNLNHDAMYWYRQDPGQGLRLIYYSQIVNDFQKGDIAEGYSVSREKKESFPLTVTSAQKNPTAFYLCASRRGGLEETQYFGPGTRLLVL.

Concerning this clone itself: The junction differs from germline at one of its ends, possibly a read error. This sequence joins TRBV7-7 and TRBJ2-1; the D gene could be TRBD1 or TRBD2 (6 bases each). The CDR3 is 14 amino acids. The germline V gene has CDR1 SSHAT and CDR2 FNYEAQ (reference sequence). The CDR3 spells CASSLGGGYNEQFF. CDR3 nucleotides: TGTGCTAGCAGCTTAGGAGGGGGTTACAATGAGCAGTTCTTC. Drawing the rest from reference TRBV7-7 and TRBJ2-1, the complete variable domain is GAGVSQSPRYKVTKRGQDVTLRCDPISSHATLYWYQQALGQGPEFLTYFNYEAQPDKSGLPSDRFSAERPEGSISTLTIQRTEQRDSAMYRCASSLGGGYNEQFFGPGTRLTVL.

The V call is TRBV7-9, the J call TRBJ1-1; D possibly corresponds to TRBD1 (5 bases). The CDR3 is made up of 15 amino acids. Germline CDR1 SEHNR, CDR2 FQNEAQ (reference sequence). Trimming took off 5 bases at V and 0 bases at J, with 13 bases between the two ends. The CDR3 DNA reads TGTGCCAGCAGCCACCCGATAGGGGTGAACACTGAAGCTTTCTTT. This codes for CASSHPIGVNTEAFF.

The rearrangement joins TRBV19 to TRBJ2-1; 10 bases match TRBD2. Germline CDR1 LNHDA, CDR2 SQIVND (reference sequence). CDR3 size: 14 residues. The V segment lost 5 bases and the J segment 7 bases; nucleotides outside the gene matches: 5. The CDR3 loop is CASSLGLAANEQFF. The CDR3 region has the DNA TGTGCCAGTAGTCTCGGACTAGCGGCGAATGAGCAGTTCTTC. The variable domain in full, completed from reference TRBV19 and TRBJ2-1, reads DGGITQSPKYLFRKEGQNVTLSCEQNLNHDAMYWYRQDPGQGLRLIYYSQIVNDFQKGDIAEGYSVSREKKESFPLTVTSAQKNPTAFYLCASSLGLAANEQFFGPGTRLTVL.

The gene calls are TRBV30 and TRBJ1-1, with a tentative D call TRBD1 (5 bases). In germline, CDR1 is GTSNPN, CDR2 SVGIG (reference sequence). CDR3 size: 13 residues. Trimming shortened V by 0 bases and J by 4 bases, and 9 bases separated the two germline ends. The CDR3 nucleotides are TGTGCCTGGAGTGTTGGTAGGGGCACTGAAGCTTTCTTT. Protein: CAWSVGRGTEAFF.

This chain uses TRBV25-1 with TRBJ2-2; 7 bases are a match to TRBD1. CDR1 is MGHDK and CDR2 is SYGVNS in the germline V gene. The CDR3 sequence is 15 residues long. With 1 base clipped from V and 6 bases from J, the junction kept 5 bases outside the gene matches. The CDR3 spells CASSEFNRGPGELFF. Written as DNA, the CDR3 is TGTGCCAGCAGTGAATTTAATAGGGGGCCCGGGGAGCTGTTTTTT.

This clone was counted a single time. One end of the junction varies from germline; a read error may be responsible. J is TRBJ2-1 and V is TRBV7-7; 9 bases are shared with TRBD2. The V gene's germline CDR1 is SSHAT and CDR2 FNYEAQ (reference sequence). CDR3 length equals 18 residues. Written as DNA, the CDR3 is TGTGCTAGCAGCATTAGCGCGTCTAGCGGGAATGGGTACAATGAGCAGTTCTTC. This sequence encodes CASSISASSGNGYNEQFF.

This clone turned up a few times. The rearrangement links TRBV7-6 to TRBJ2-7; D possibly corresponds to TRBD2 (5 bases). Trimming removed 4 bases from V and 4 bases from J, with 11 bases in between. This CDR3 has 13 amino acids. Germline CDR1 and CDR2: SGHVS and FNYEAQ. This CDR3 is CASSSGVGYEQYF. In DNA form, the CDR3 reads TGTGCCAGCAGCTCCGGGGTAGGTTACGAGCAGTACTTC. Complete variable domain (other parts from reference TRBV7-6 and TRBJ2-7): GAGVSQSPRYKVTKRGQDVALRCDPISGHVSLYWYRQALGQGPEFLTYFNYEAQQDKSGLPNDRFSAERPEGSISTLTIQRTEQRDSAMYRCASSSGVGYEQYFGPGTRLTVT.